Shown below are 12 T cell receptor beta chains from a single sample sequenced in a study of T cells in Graves' hyperthyroidism and ophthalmopathy. RNA transcripts provided the source from which TCR beta CDR3 regions were amplified. HTBI primers were the set used in a first-round RT-PCR of the TCR CDR3. TCRdb re-derived calls from the multiplex PCR reads in MiXCR, one entry per CDR3 protein. Of over 90,000 distinct CDR3 sequences in the sample, about 50% were seen once. The sequenced sample consisted of blood. All receptors come from a man aged 40-50 years with Graves' hyperthyroidism.

This chain uses TRBV2 with TRBJ2-7; TRBD1 matches at 8 bases. With V trimmed by 5 bases and J by 3 bases, 9 bases remained unmatched. Germline CDR1 is SNHLY and CDR2 is FYNNEI. This CDR3 is built from 15 residues. The CDR3: CASSILGTGLYEQYF. CDR3 sequence (DNA): TGTGCCAGCAGTATTTTAGGGACAGGTCTCTACGAGCAGTACTTC. The full variable domain, completed using reference TRBV2 and TRBJ2-7, is EPEVTQTPSHQVTQMGQEVILRCVPISNHLYFYWYRQILGQKVEFLVSFYNNEISEKSEIFDDQFSVERPDGSNFTLKIRSTKLEDSAMYFCASSILGTGLYEQYFGPGTRLTVT.

This clonotype appeared many times. The chain employs TRBV19 and TRBJ2-5; D is possibly TRBD2 (6 bases). Germline CDR1 LNHDA, CDR2 SQIVND (reference sequence). This CDR3 has 13 amino acids. V was clipped by 7 bases and J by 2 bases, with 11 bases between them. The CDR3 sequence is CASKHGGQETQYF. The DNA for the CDR3 is TGTGCCAGTAAACACGGAGGGCAAGAGACCCAGTACTTC.

Ten or more counts support this clonotype. This sequence joins TRBV5-1 and TRBJ2-5; the match to TRBD2 covers 7 bases. The ends lost 8 bases at V and 1 base at J; junction bases unmatched: 5. Germline V gene data show CDR1 as SGHRS and CDR2 as YFSETQ. This CDR3 has 13 residues. The DNA of the CDR3 is TGCGCCAGTAACCCTAGCGGCCAAGAGACCCAGTACTTC. This sequence encodes CASNPSGQETQYF.

This clonotype was seen repeatedly, ten times or more. The V call is TRBV20-1, the J call TRBJ2-7, with 12 nucleotides matching TRBD2. Germline V gene sequence: CDR1 DFQATT, CDR2 SNEGSKA (reference sequence). The trim removed 6 bases at V and 2 bases at J, leaving 5 bases unmatched. This CDR3 has 14 amino acids. This chain's CDR3 is CSARTSGTAYEQYF. As DNA, the CDR3 is TGCAGTGCCAGGACTAGCGGGACCGCCTACGAGCAGTACTTC.

Many counts were recorded for this clonotype. The V gene is TRBV7-6, the J gene TRBJ2-3, with D unclear. Per germline, CDR1 SGHVS and CDR2 FNYEAQ. Trimming left V 1 base short and J 1 base short, with 6 bases between. The CDR3 spans 14 residues. CDR3 in DNA: TGTGCCAGCAGCTTAGGCACCCGCACAGATACGCAGTATTTT. This translates into CASSLGTRTDTQYF.

Ten or more counts support this clonotype. The V and J genes are TRBV19 and TRBJ1-5; D is perhaps TRBD1 (5 bases). This CDR3 spans 15 amino acids. Germline loops: CDR1 LNHDA, CDR2 SQIVND (reference sequence). Trimming cost V 4 bases and J 4 bases, with 14 bases left between them. CDR3 coding DNA: TGTGCCAGTAGTAAGGGGACTGGGCGAAATCAGCCCCAGCATTTT. Protein sequence: CASSKGTGRNQPQHF.

This clonotype was recorded many times. This chain connects TRBV11-3 to TRBJ2-7; 7 bases are a match to TRBD2. V was clipped by 5 bases and J by 0 bases; unmatched bases: 7. The germline CDR1 and CDR2 sequences are SGHNT and YENEEA. The CDR3 has 15 residues. Written as DNA, the CDR3 is TGTGCCAGCAGCCTGCGAGCGGGAAGCTCCTACGAGCAGTACTTC. It is translated as CASSLRAGSSYEQYF. The full variable domain, in which reference TRBV11-3 and TRBJ2-7 provide the parts outside the CDR3, is EAGVVQSPRYKIIEKKQPVAFWCNPISGHNTLYWYLQNLGQGPELLIRYENEEAVDDSQLPKDRFSAERLKGVDSTLKIQPAELGDSAVYLCASSLRAGSSYEQYFGPGTRLTVT.

This clonotype was counted only a few times. A junction end diverges from the germline sequence, so it may reflect a read error. This rearrangement joins TRBV7-9 to TRBJ1-6; no definite D call. The CDR3 extends over 12 amino acids. In germline, CDR1 is SEHNR, CDR2 FQNEAQ (reference sequence). CDR3 loop: CASSFTNSPLHF. CDR3 nucleotides: TGTGCCAGCAGCTTTACCAATTCACCCCTCCACTTC.

This clonotype was counted at least ten times. CDR3 in amino acids: CSAIAGSSSYEQYF. The DNA of the CDR3 is TGCAGTGCTATAGCGGGGTCGAGCTCCTACGAGCAGTACTTC. The chain combines TRBV20-1 with TRBJ2-7; 8 bases agree with TRBD2. From germline, CDR1 is DFQATT and CDR2 SNEGSKA (reference sequence). The V and J ends lost 4 bases and 0 bases, in that order; junction bases with no gene match: 5. There are 14 residues in the CDR3.

On this clonotype: Because the CDR3 is missing its conserved closing phenylalanine or tryptophan, this is likely a read error. This chain connects TRBV7-4 to TRBJ2-7, with 7 nucleotides matching TRBD2. The CDR3 runs 14 residues. Germline V gene data show CDR1 as SGHVT and CDR2 as SQSDAQ. V shed 5 bases, J shed 1 base, and the junction held 5 bases outside the gene matches. CDR3 loop: CASSPGGSSYEQYC. DNA of the CDR3: TGTGCCAGCAGCCCGGGGGGAAGTTCCTACGAGCAGTACTGC.

J is TRBJ2-3 and V is TRBV10-2, with 9 bases fitting TRBD2. J was trimmed by 4 bases and V by 10 bases; bases with no gene match: 9. CDR1 is WSHSY, CDR2 SAAADI, per germline. The CDR3 sequence is 14 residues long. The CDR3 protein is CANGGTSRADTQYF. Written as DNA, the CDR3 is TGCGCCAACGGGGGGACTAGCAGGGCAGATACGCAGTATTTT.

The genes are TRBV7-9 and TRBJ2-1; D could derive from TRBD1 or TRBD2 (5 bases each). V was shortened by 5 bases and J by 8 bases, with 13 bases between the two germline ends. CDR3 length equals 13 residues. CDR1 is SEHNR and CDR2 is FQNEAQ in the germline V gene (reference sequence). CDR3 coding DNA: TGTGCCAGCAGCCTCCGGGACGGTTATGAGCAGTTCTTC. Protein product: CASSLRDGYEQFF.